These 15 T cell receptor beta chains came from one sample sequenced in a study of blood T cell repertoires in COVID-19. Assay: immunoSEQ multiplex PCR; the TCRdb copy retains only in-frame clones and omits some. This sample has 100,000 to 150,000 clones, with 87% found just once. Sequences were obtained from peripheral blood. The receptors originated from a human donor in a cohort sampled during active COVID-19.

This clone was detected only once. The chain uses TRBV28 and TRBJ1-2, with D possibly TRBD1 on 6 matching bases. The CDR3 loop spans 15 amino acids. The V end was cut by 10 bases, the J end by 0 bases, with 18 bases between. CDR1 is MDHEN, CDR2 SYDVKM, per germline. Here the CDR3 reads CATTLAGATNYGYTF. DNA of the CDR3: TGTGCCACTACTCTAGCAGGGGCCACTAACTATGGCTACACCTTC.

The V and J genes are TRBV10-2 and TRBJ2-5, with 11 bases lining up with TRBD2. Germline lookup yields CDR1 WSHSY and CDR2 SAAADI. Germline trimming cut 6 bases from V and 3 bases from J; bases unmatched to any gene: 6. CDR3 length equals 15 residues. The CDR3 DNA reads as TGCGCCAGCAGCCCTACTAGCGGGGGAAAAGAGACCCAGTACTTC. This encodes CASSPTSGGKETQYF.

This clone came up once. This chain joins TRBV10-3 and TRBJ1-2; TRBD1 might be the D (6 bases). The V and J ends lost 1 base and 8 bases respectively, with 20 bases between them. There are 16 residues in the CDR3. From germline, CDR1 is ENHRY and CDR2 SYGVKD. The CDR3 bases are TGTGCCATCAGTGAGTTTGAGGCACAGGGTAGTTCCGGCTACACCTTC. This encodes CAISEFEAQGSSGYTF.

V usage is TRBV19 and J usage is TRBJ1-1; 10 bases line up with TRBD1. Germline assignment: CDR1 LNHDA and CDR2 SQIVND (reference sequence). After removal of 6 bases from V and 6 bases from J, the junction contained 10 bases not matched to a gene. The CDR3 runs to 15 residues. CDR3 sequence: CASRGTGAYASEAFF. The DNA of the CDR3 is TGTGCCAGTAGGGGGACAGGGGCTTATGCGTCTGAAGCTTTCTTT. Variable domain in full (rest from reference TRBV19 and TRBJ1-1): DGGITQSPKYLFRKEGQNVTLSCEQNLNHDAMYWYRQDPGQGLRLIYYSQIVNDFQKGDIAEGYSVSREKKESFPLTVTSAQKNPTAFYLCASRGTGAYASEAFFGQGTRLTVV.

This clone was counted between two and nine times. The rearrangement links TRBV19 to TRBJ2-7; D unclear. Germline values: CDR1 LNHDA, CDR2 SQIVND (reference sequence). The CDR3 sequence is 13 residues long. Trimming cost V 5 bases and J 0 bases, with 8 bases left between them. CDR3 loop: CASSQQASYEQYF. CDR3 nucleotides: TGTGCCAGTAGTCAGCAGGCCTCCTACGAGCAGTACTTC.

The chain joins TRBV20-1 to TRBJ2-5, with 9 positions matching TRBD1. The CDR3 spans 15 residues. Germline V gives CDR1 DFQATT, CDR2 SNEGSKA (reference sequence). The ends lost 3 bases at V and 3 bases at J; junction bases unmatched: 8. The CDR3 region is CSASRGTGSEETQYF. In nucleotides, the CDR3 is TGCAGTGCTAGTAGGGGGACAGGGAGCGAAGAGACCCAGTACTTC.

The CDR3 DNA follows: TGTGCCACCACCAGGCAGGGTGGTAGTGAGCAGTTCTTC. Amino acid sequence: CATTRQGGSEQFF. The V gene is TRBV24-1, the J gene TRBJ2-1; tentatively, D is TRBD1 (5 bases). Deletions cut 8 bases from V and 9 bases from J, with 16 bases between. The CDR3 is 13 amino acids. Germline loops: CDR1 KGHDR, CDR2 SFDVKD.

The chain combines TRBV5-4 with TRBJ2-3; TRBD1 matches 7 bases. V was pared by 3 bases and J by 6 bases, with 13 bases of the junction left unmatched. The CDR3 has 16 residues. Per the germline V gene, CDR1 is SGHNT and CDR2 is YYREEE (reference sequence). CDR3 residues: CASSSSGTAELDTQYF. The DNA of the CDR3 is TGTGCCAGCAGCTCCTCCGGGACAGCCGAACTGGATACGCAGTATTTT.

The chain carries TRBV15 and TRBJ1-3; possible D gene TRBD1, 5 bases. The CDR3 contains 15 residues. Germline assignment: CDR1 LNHNV and CDR2 YYDKDF (reference sequence). V was cut by 0 bases and J by 7 bases, with 13 bases left in between. DNA of the CDR3: TGTGCCACCAGCAGAGATGTGACAGAAGGGAACACCATATATTTT. Encoded protein: CATSRDVTEGNTIYF.

The V gene is TRBV24-1, the J gene TRBJ1-1; tentatively, D is TRBD1 (5 bases). The CDR3 is made up of 14 amino acids. Trimming shortened V by 9 bases and J by 3 bases, and 16 bases separated the two germline ends. CDR1 and CDR2 (germline): KGHDR, SFDVKD. CDR3 sequence reads: CATWGGAFHTEAFF. In nucleotides, the CDR3 is TGTGCCACCTGGGGGGGAGCCTTTCACACTGAAGCTTTCTTT.

The table lists this clone with a count of one. V gene TRBV11-2 combines with J gene TRBJ2-3; maybe TRBD2 (6 bases). The CDR3 sequence is 15 residues long. V was shortened by 2 bases and J by 1 base, with 10 bases between the two germline ends. The germline V gene encodes CDR1 SGHAT and CDR2 FQNNGV. The CDR3 here is CASSLRDLGTDTQYF. The CDR3 nucleotides are TGTGCCAGCAGCTTAAGGGACTTGGGCACAGATACGCAGTATTTT.

The count of this clone is one. The rearrangement joins TRBV5-1 to TRBJ2-2; D is perhaps TRBD1 (6 bases). The V and J ends lost 4 bases and 0 bases respectively, with 10 bases between them. Germline-derived CDR1 and CDR2 are SGHRS and YFSETQ. CDR3 size: 15 residues. For the CDR3, the DNA is TGCGCCAGCAGCCTCCCAGGGGCGAACACCGGGGAGCTGTTTTTT. It translates to CASSLPGANTGELFF.

The rearrangement joins TRBV9 to TRBJ2-3; 15 nucleotides align to TRBD2. Germline-derived CDR1 and CDR2 are SGDLS and YYNGEE. The CDR3 is 17 residues long. V shed 5 bases, J shed 4 bases, and the junction held 8 bases outside the gene matches. The CDR3 loop reads CASSRTSGRALSDTQYF. CDR3 in DNA: TGTGCCAGCAGTCGGACTAGCGGGAGGGCCTTGTCAGATACGCAGTATTTT.

This clone has a single count. V is TRBV11-2 and J is TRBJ1-1, with 8 bases lining up with TRBD1. Trimming took 5 bases from V and 8 from J; bases not matched to a gene: 7. This CDR3 comprises 13 residues. CDR1 and CDR2 (germline): SGHAT, FQNNGV. CDR3 coding DNA: TGTGCCAGCAGCGAACACAGGGGGAGGGAAGCTTTCTTT. Its protein is CASSEHRGREAFF.

V usage is TRBV5-1 and J usage is TRBJ2-7; D is possibly TRBD1 (6 bases). The CDR3 extends over 15 amino acids. Trimming stripped 0 bases from V and 4 bases from J, with 14 bases between. Germline-derived CDR1 and CDR2 are SGHRS and YFSETQ. CDR3 region: CASSLGPGENYEQYF. CDR3 bases: TGCGCCAGCAGCTTGGGGCCAGGGGAAAATTACGAGCAGTACTTC.